This is a list of T cell receptor beta chains from one sample in a study of neurological immune-mediated disorders. TCRdb passed the 5' RACE reads through MiXCR, listing each CDR3 protein once. This repertoire shows roughly 25,000 distinct CDR3 sequences, about 2.5% found once; its top ten account for roughly 2%. Material for sequencing was PBMCs. The receptors stem from a woman between 50 and 59 years old with multiple sclerosis. The CDR3 runs from the conserved cysteine through the conserved F or W. A D gene is named only where the DNA matches it firmly. Some rows have no size entry. The others give once, few or many, or a class for an expanded clone.

J: TRBJ1-1; V: TRBV7-9; size: many; D: TRBD1; CDR3: CASTKQGASQTEAFF; DNA: TGTGCCAGCACAAAGCAGGGGGCTAGTCAAACTGAAGCTTTCTTT
J: TRBJ2-7; V: TRBV10-3; size: few; D: .; CDR3: CAISGRETYEQYF; DNA: TGTGCCATCAGCGGACGAGAAACCTACGAGCAGTACTTC
J: TRBJ1-1; V: TRBV5-1; size: many; D: TRBD1; CDR3: CASRTGGNTEAFF; DNA: TGCGCCAGCAGGACAGGGGGAAACACTGAAGCTTTCTTT
J: TRBJ1-5; V: TRBV27; size: few; D: .; CDR3: CASSLVQGGGNQPQHF; DNA: TGTGCCAGCAGTTTAGTCCAGGGAGGAGGCAATCAGCCCCAGCATTTT
J: TRBJ2-2; V: TRBV15; size: many; D: .; CDR3: CATSRPTGELFF; DNA: TGTGCCACCAGCAGACCCACCGGGGAGCTGTTTTTT
J: TRBJ1-2; V: TRBV9; size: few; D: TRBD1; CDR3: CASSPGQMANYGYTF; DNA: TGTGCCAGCAGCCCGGGACAGATGGCTAACTATGGCTACACCTTC
J: TRBJ1-1; V: TRBV20-1; size: many; D: .; CDR3: CSASPGLAEAFF; DNA: TGCAGTGCTTCCCCAGGGTTGGCTGAAGCTTTCTTT
J: TRBJ1-3; V: TRBV21-1; size: .; D: .; CDR3: CASSRSVRGLSSIAGNTIYF; DNA: TGTGCCAGCAGCAGGTCGGTCAGGGGGCTTAGTTCTATCGCCGGAAACACCATATATTTT
J: TRBJ2-2; V: TRBV7-6; size: many; D: .; CDR3: CASSPFLGGDGELFF; DNA: TGTGCCAGCAGCCCTTTCCTTGGCGGGGACGGGGAGCTGTTTTTT
J: TRBJ1-5; V: TRBV20-1; size: few; D: TRBD1; CDR3: CSAGQGARGNQPQHF; DNA: TGCAGTGCTGGACAGGGGGCGCGAGGCAATCAGCCCCAGCATTTT
J: TRBJ1-1; V: TRBV20-1; size: medium-sized; D: .; CDR3: CSAPLAEFAEAFF; DNA: TGCAGTGCCCCCTTGGCTGAGTTCGCTGAAGCTTTCTTT
J: TRBJ2-1; V: TRBV12-3/TRBV12-4; size: many; D: .; CDR3: CASSLVYEQFF; DNA: TGTGCCAGCAGTTTAGTATATGAGCAGTTCTTC
J: TRBJ2-2; V: TRBV5-1; size: many; D: .; CDR3: CASSPTTGSGELFF; DNA: TGCGCCAGCAGCCCGACCACGGGATCCGGGGAGCTGTTTTTT
J: TRBJ1-2; V: TRBV20-1; size: many; D: .; CDR3: CSTLAGSGDYYGYTF; DNA: TGCAGTACCCTGGCAGGGTCCGGGGACTACTATGGCTACACCTTC
J: TRBJ2-7; V: TRBV28; size: many; D: TRBD2; CDR3: CASRPGTSAYEQYF; DNA: TGTGCCAGCAGACCCGGGACTAGCGCATACGAGCAGTACTTC
J: TRBJ2-3; V: TRBV6-5; size: many; D: TRBD2; CDR3: CASSWGLAGAADTQYF; DNA: TGTGCCAGCAGTTGGGGACTAGCGGGAGCGGCAGATACGCAGTATTTT
J: TRBJ1-5; V: TRBV20-1; size: many; D: TRBD1; CDR3: CSVQGAGQPQHF; DNA: TGCAGTGTACAGGGGGCGGGTCAGCCCCAGCATTTT
J: TRBJ1-2; V: TRBV2; size: many; D: .; CDR3: CASTPGGRHTF; DNA: TGTGCCAGCACTCCCGGAGGCCGCCATACCTTC
J: TRBJ1-1; V: TRBV25-1; size: many; D: .; CDR3: CVSRDGGVKAFF; DNA: TGTGTCTCCCGGGACGGAGGCGTCAAAGCTTTCTTT
J: TRBJ2-7; V: TRBV5-5; size: many; D: .; CDR3: CASSLVGERSYEQYF; DNA: TGTGCCAGCAGCTTGGTTGGGGAGAGGTCCTACGAGCAGTACTTC
J: TRBJ1-3; V: TRBV5-1; size: few; D: .; CDR3: CASSPLAGSSGNTIYF; DNA: TGCGCCAGCAGCCCCCTGGCTGGGAGCTCTGGAAACACCATATATTTT
J: TRBJ1-4; V: TRBV20-1; size: many; D: .; CDR3: CSAIPVGRDANEKLFF; DNA: TGCAGTGCTATACCCGTTGGCAGGGATGCTAATGAAAAACTGTTTTTT
J: TRBJ2-3; V: TRBV5-1; size: many; D: .; CDR3: CASSLVRSTDTQYF; DNA: TGCGCCAGCAGCTTGGTCCGAAGCACAGATACGCAGTATTTT
J: TRBJ2-1; V: TRBV3-1; size: many; D: TRBD2; CDR3: CASSPSGRVEEQFF; DNA: TGTGCCAGCAGCCCGAGCGGGAGGGTGGAAGAGCAGTTCTTC
J: TRBJ1-2; V: TRBV24-1; size: many; D: .; CDR3: CATSAGHLNYGYTF; DNA: TGTGCCACCAGCGCCGGACACCTTAACTATGGCTACACCTTC
J: TRBJ1-2; V: TRBV9; size: many; D: .; CDR3: CASSVGGIYGYTF; DNA: TGTGCCAGCAGCGTAGGGGGCATCTATGGCTACACCTTC
J: TRBJ2-3; V: TRBV10-2; size: many; D: TRBD1; CDR3: CASSERGPGDTQYF; DNA: TGCGCCAGCAGTGAGAGGGGGCCGGGGGATACGCAGTATTTT
J: TRBJ2-5; V: TRBV20-1; size: many; D: TRBD1; CDR3: CSATGQGLETQYF; DNA: TGCAGTGCGACCGGACAGGGGCTAGAGACCCAGTACTTC
J: TRBJ1-1; V: TRBV6-2/TRBV6-3; size: medium-sized; D: .; CDR3: CASSYLSEAFF; DNA: TGTGCCAGCAGTTACTTAAGTGAAGCTTTCTTT
J: TRBJ2-7; V: TRBV11-2; size: many; D: TRBD2; CDR3: CASRRAGTSSYEQYF; DNA: TGTGCCAGCCGCAGAGCCGGGACTAGCTCCTACGAGCAGTACTTC
J: TRBJ2-1; V: TRBV7-9; size: many; D: TRBD2; CDR3: CASSFSGGGTYNEQFF; DNA: TGTGCCAGCAGCTTTAGCGGGGGAGGGACCTACAATGAGCAGTTCTTC
J: TRBJ1-2; V: TRBV7-2; size: few; D: .; CDR3: CASSLVARGDGGYTF; DNA: TGTGCCAGCAGCTTAGTAGCTCGGGGGGATGGTGGCTACACCTTC
J: TRBJ2-5; V: TRBV7-7; size: many; D: TRBD1; CDR3: CASSLSSQGQGQETQYF; DNA: TGTGCTAGCAGCTTATCTTCTCAAGGACAGGGACAAGAGACCCAGTACTTC
J: TRBJ1-6; V: TRBV12-3/TRBV12-4; size: many; D: .; CDR3: CASSLETGAGSPLNF; DNA: TGTGCCAGCAGTTTAGAGACCGGGGCGGGTTCACCCCTCAACTTT
J: TRBJ1-4; V: TRBV20-1; size: many; D: .; CDR3: CSARNDNNEKLFF; DNA: TGCAGTGCTAGGAACGATAATAATGAAAAACTGTTTTTT
J: TRBJ1-2; V: TRBV4-3; size: .; D: TRBD1; CDR3: CASSQEGQGGRYGYTF; DNA: TGCGCCAGCAGCCAAGAGGGACAGGGGGGTCGGTATGGCTACACCTTC
J: TRBJ2-2; V: TRBV3-1; size: many; D: .; CDR3: CASSHMNTGELFF; DNA: TGTGCCAGCAGCCACATGAACACCGGGGAGCTGTTTTTT
J: TRBJ2-3; V: TRBV12-3/TRBV12-4; size: few; D: .; CDR3: CASSLVIDTQYF; DNA: TGTGCCAGCAGTTTAGTTATAGATACGCAGTATTTT
J: TRBJ1-4; V: TRBV10-3; size: many; D: .; CDR3: CATQTQAANEKLFF; DNA: TGTGCCACCCAGACCCAGGCGGCTAATGAAAAACTGTTTTTT
J: TRBJ2-7; V: TRBV7-8; size: many; D: TRBD1; CDR3: CASSFGTGWEEQYF; DNA: TGTGCCAGCAGCTTCGGGACAGGGTGGGAAGAGCAGTACTTC
J: TRBJ2-3; V: TRBV20-1; size: many; D: .; CDR3: CSARVDTQYF; DNA: TGCAGTGCTAGAGTAGATACGCAGTATTTT
J: TRBJ2-3; V: TRBV20-1; size: .; D: .; CDR3: CSALDGTSTDTQYF; DNA: TGCAGTGCTTTGGACGGAACTAGCACAGATACGCAGTATTTT